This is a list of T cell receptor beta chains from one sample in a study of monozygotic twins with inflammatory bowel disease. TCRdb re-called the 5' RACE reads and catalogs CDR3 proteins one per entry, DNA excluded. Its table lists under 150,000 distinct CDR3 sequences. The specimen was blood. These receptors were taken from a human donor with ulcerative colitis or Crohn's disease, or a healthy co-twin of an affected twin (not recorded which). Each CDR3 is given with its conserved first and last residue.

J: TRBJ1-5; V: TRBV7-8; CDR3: CASSLDPYSNQPQHF
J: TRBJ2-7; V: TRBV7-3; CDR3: CASSLNPGQSEQYF
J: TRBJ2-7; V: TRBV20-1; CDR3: CSADGGLSSYEQYF
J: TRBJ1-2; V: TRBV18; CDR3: CASSPPGGDFGYTF
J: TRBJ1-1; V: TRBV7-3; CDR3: CASSKTRDSNTEAFF
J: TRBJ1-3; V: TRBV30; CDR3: CAAGDSGNTIYF
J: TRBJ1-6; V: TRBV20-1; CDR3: CSARAGRGNSPLHF
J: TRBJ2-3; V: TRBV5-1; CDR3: CASSAVWRGSTDTQYF
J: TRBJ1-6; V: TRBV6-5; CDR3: CASSSARTGASNSPLHF
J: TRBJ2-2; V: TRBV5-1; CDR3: CASSPDGDTGELFF
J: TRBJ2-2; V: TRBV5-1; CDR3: CASSWVGAGELFF
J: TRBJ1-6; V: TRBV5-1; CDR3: CASSLEGQGAISYNSPLHF
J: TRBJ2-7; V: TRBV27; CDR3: CASSSLTGRSYEQYF
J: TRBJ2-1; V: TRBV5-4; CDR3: CASSFRGGAYYNEQFF
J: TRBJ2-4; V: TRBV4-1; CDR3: CASSQEGFRGSDIQYF
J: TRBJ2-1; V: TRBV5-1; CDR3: CASSGPERTEEQFF
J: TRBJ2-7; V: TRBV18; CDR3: CASSPDREQYF
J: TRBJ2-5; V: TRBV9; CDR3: CASSVTGTEGETQYF
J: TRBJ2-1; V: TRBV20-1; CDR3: CSARARADSSYNEQFF
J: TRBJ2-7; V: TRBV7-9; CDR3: CASSLSRDRDRYF
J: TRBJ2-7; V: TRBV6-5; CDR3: CASSYSPADEQYF
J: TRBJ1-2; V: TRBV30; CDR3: CAWSVKTVYGYTF
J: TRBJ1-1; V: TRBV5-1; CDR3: CASSSDSRLGATEAFF
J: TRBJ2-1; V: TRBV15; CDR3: CATSRVRGGAQNEQFF
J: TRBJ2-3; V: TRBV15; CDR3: CATSSGQAVPTDTQYF
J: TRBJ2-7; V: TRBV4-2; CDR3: CASSQDLRLAGKYEQYF
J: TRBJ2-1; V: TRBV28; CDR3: CASWGVGRGEQFF
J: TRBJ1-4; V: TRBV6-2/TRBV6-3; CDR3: CASSYRTATNEKLFF
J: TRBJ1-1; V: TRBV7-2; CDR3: CASSSRTEAFF
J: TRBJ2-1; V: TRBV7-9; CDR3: CASSFGGYNEQFF
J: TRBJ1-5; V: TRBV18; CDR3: CASSPFGTANSNQPQHF
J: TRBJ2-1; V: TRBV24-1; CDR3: CATMPRGKNNEQFF
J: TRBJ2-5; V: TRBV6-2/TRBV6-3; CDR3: CASMRGPNQETQYF
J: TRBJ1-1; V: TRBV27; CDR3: CASSGYRELNTEAFF
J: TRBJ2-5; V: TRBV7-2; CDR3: CASSSYQETQYF
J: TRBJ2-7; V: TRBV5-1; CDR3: CASSSNSGTGSYEQYF
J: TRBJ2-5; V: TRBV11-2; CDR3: CASSLKETQYF
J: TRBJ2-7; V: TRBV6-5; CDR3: CANRQAPEQYF
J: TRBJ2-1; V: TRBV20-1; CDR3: CSAKFGWTGEYNEQFF
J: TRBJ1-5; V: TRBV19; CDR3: CASSKNRDRINQPQHF